The TCR beta chain described here comes from a study of response to subunit inactivated influenza vaccine. This clonotype was counted at least ten times. Antigen specificity is unknown. Points from the study as a whole: Each seasonal influenza vaccination, the authors suggested, recruits few new T cells.

TCRdb redid the calling of the RT-PCR reads with MiXCR, one entry per CDR3 protein. The data contain under 750,000 distinct CDR3 sequences, about 12% of them singletons. The receptor was isolated from a man aged 50 to 59 who received an inactivated influenza vaccine. The sequenced sample was PBMCs from blood, obtained on the day of vaccination.

The DNA of the CDR3 is TGTGCCAGCAGTGGGGGGTACAATGAGCAGTTCTTC. It translates to CASSGGYNEQFF. The chain couples TRBV25-1 to TRBJ2-1, with D perhaps being TRBD1 or TRBD2 (5 bases each). The V end was cut by 4 bases, the J end by 4 bases, with 5 bases between. Germline assignment: CDR1 MGHDK and CDR2 SYGVNS. The CDR3 is 12 residues long.